Below, 22 T cell receptor beta chains from the same sample are listed, as sequenced in a study of early T cells in non-severe SARS-CoV-2 infection. TCRdb re-derived calls from the 5' RACE reads in MiXCR, one entry per CDR3 protein. Of fewer than 95,000 distinct CDR3 sequences listed, 15% to 20% are singletons. The sequences come from whole blood, collected at baseline. The receptor set was obtained from an adult who was a healthcare worker with PCR-confirmed SARS-CoV-2 infection or an uninfected control (not recorded which).

Details on this clonotype: A much larger clone lies one base from this, so it may be a read error. The chain joins TRBV20-1 to TRBJ2-1; 8 bases fit TRBD2. V was pared by 5 bases and J by 9 bases, with 6 bases of the junction left unmatched. CDR3 size: 12 residues. CDR1 and CDR2 (germline): DFQATT, SNEGSKA (reference sequence). The CDR3 sequence: CSASGGPGEQFF. The CDR3 region has the DNA TGCAGTGCTTCGGGGGGGCCAGGTGAGCAGTTCTTC.

The V gene is TRBV12-3 or TRBV12-4, the J gene TRBJ1-1; D remains unclear. Trimming removed 2 bases at V and 5 bases at J, with 12 bases between. This CDR3 region has 14 residues. CDR3 sequence (DNA): TGTGCCAGCAGTTTACTTTCTGAAGTTACTGAAGCTTTCTTT. Translated, it gives CASSLLSEVTEAFF.

The chain has TRBV10-3 and TRBJ2-1, with D perhaps matching TRBD1 or TRBD2 (5 bases each). Germline V CDR1 and CDR2: ENHRY, SYGVKD. V lost 7 bases and J lost 0, with 10 bases in between. This CDR3 region has 14 residues. The CDR3: CAITRDPSYNEQFF. The CDR3 coding sequence is TGTGCCATCACGAGGGACCCCTCCTACAATGAGCAGTTCTTC.

This chain joins TRBV20-1 and TRBJ2-7; no clear D gene. The V end lost 1 base, the J end lost 4 bases, and 8 bases lay between the germline ends. CDR3 length equals 12 residues. From germline, CDR1 is DFQATT and CDR2 SNEGSKA (reference sequence). The CDR3 DNA sequence: TGCAGTGCTAGAGGTGTCCGTTACGAGCAGTACTTC. As protein: CSARGVRYEQYF.

V is TRBV11-3 and J is TRBJ2-7; D may be TRBD2 (6 bases). V dropped 10 bases and J dropped 1 base, with 14 bases sitting between them. This CDR3 is built from 13 residues. Germline V lookup: CDR1 SGHNT, CDR2 YENEEA. CDR3 region: CATYWDFSYEQYF. CDR3 sequence (DNA): TGTGCCACCTACTGGGACTTTTCCTACGAGCAGTACTTC.

In its sample, this clonotype was seen a few times. V and J are TRBV6-2 or TRBV6-3 and TRBJ2-1; 7 bases line up with TRBD2. Looked up from germline, CDR1 is MNHEY and CDR2 is SVGEGT. The CDR3 totals 16 residues. Trimming took 5 bases from V and 1 from J; bases not matched to a gene: 8. The CDR3 reads CASSTVGGPSYNEQFF. The CDR3 DNA is TGTGCCAGCAGTACCGTGGGAGGGCCTTCCTACAATGAGCAGTTCTTC.

In this sample, this clonotype turned up many times. The chain is built from TRBV2 and TRBJ2-1, with D possibly TRBD1 on 5 matching bases. Germline loops: CDR1 SNHLY, CDR2 FYNNEI. Trimming took off 3 bases at V and 8 bases at J, with 17 bases between the two ends. This CDR3 has 15 amino acids. The CDR3 reads CASSEQGSELDEQFF. CDR3 sequence (DNA): TGTGCCAGCAGTGAGCAGGGAAGTGAACTCGATGAGCAGTTCTTC.

V gene TRBV6-5 combines with J gene TRBJ1-1; 7 nucleotides line up with TRBD1. In germline, CDR1 is MNHEY, CDR2 SVGAGI. V lost 2 bases and J lost 1; bases outside the gene matches: 4. CDR3 size: 15 residues. CDR3 region: CASSYGTVGNTEAFF. The CDR3 bases are TGTGCCAGCAGTTACGGGACAGTTGGGAACACTGAAGCTTTCTTT.

This clonotype appeared a few times. V and J are TRBV12-3 or TRBV12-4 and TRBJ1-1; D gene uncertain. Trimming cost V 1 base and J 6 bases, with 6 bases left between them. The CDR3 has 12 residues. The CDR3 is CASSLETAEAFF. The CDR3 coding sequence is TGTGCCAGCAGTTTAGAAACTGCTGAAGCTTTCTTT.

The chain links TRBV19 to TRBJ1-2; D possibly corresponds to TRBD1 (5 bases). V was pared by 6 bases and J by 4 bases, with 15 bases between. CDR1 is LNHDA, CDR2 SQIVND, per germline (reference sequence). The CDR3 sequence is 14 residues long. In DNA form, the CDR3 reads TGTGCCAGTAGGTTACAGGAGGCCCTCTATGGCTACACCTTC. This translates into CASRLQEALYGYTF. Filled out from reference TRBV19 and TRBJ1-2, the complete variable domain reads DGGITQSPKYLFRKEGQNVTLSCEQNLNHDAMYWYRQDPGQGLRLIYYSQIVNDFQKGDIAEGYSVSREKKESFPLTVTSAQKNPTAFYLCASRLQEALYGYTFGSGTRLTVV.

The genes are TRBV6-5 and TRBJ2-7, with a possible D match to TRBD2 (5 bases). The CDR3 has 13 residues. Trimming removed 4 bases from V and 6 bases from J, with 13 bases in between. Germline V CDR1 and CDR2: MNHEY, SVGAGI. CDR3 region: CASSFYRGSEQYF. CDR3 sequence (DNA): TGTGCCAGCAGTTTTTACAGAGGGAGCGAGCAGTACTTC.

This chain connects TRBV12-3 or TRBV12-4 to TRBJ2-2; 7 nucleotides agree with TRBD1. Trimming at V came to 7 bases and at J to 1 base, leaving 6 bases not matched to a gene. CDR3 length: 15 residues. CDR3 in amino acids: CASTPRTGNTGELFF. Here the CDR3 DNA reads TGTGCCAGCACCCCAAGGACAGGGAACACCGGGGAGCTGTTTTTT.

This clonotype was observed a handful of times. This sequence joins TRBV2 and TRBJ2-1; 7 positions agree with TRBD1. This CDR3 is 14 amino acids long. Per the germline V gene, CDR1 is SNHLY and CDR2 is FYNNEI. The trim removed 7 bases at V and 8 bases at J, leaving 11 bases unmatched. The CDR3 region has the DNA TGTGCCAGCACAGTCCGACAGGGTTGGGATGAGCAGTTCTTC. Protein product: CASTVRQGWDEQFF.

The sample holds many counts of this clonotype. This chain connects TRBV11-2 to TRBJ2-1, with D unresolved. Germline CDR1 SGHAT, CDR2 FQNNGV. This CDR3 contains 12 residues. V lost 6 bases and J lost 6, with 9 bases in between. CDR3 amino acids: CASSWNLNEQFF. Here the CDR3 DNA reads TGTGCCAGCAGTTGGAACCTCAATGAGCAGTTCTTC.

At least ten counts were recorded for this clonotype. The chain joins TRBV12-3 or TRBV12-4 to TRBJ1-1; D gene uncertain. V lost 3 bases and J lost 5, with 7 bases in between. This CDR3 comprises 12 residues. The CDR3 region is CASSLGWTEAFF. DNA of the CDR3: TGTGCCAGCAGTTTGGGTTGGACTGAAGCTTTCTTT.

The chain links TRBV5-1 to TRBJ2-1; no clear D gene. V lost 5 bases, J lost 5 bases, and 14 bases lay in between. This CDR3 contains 14 residues. Germline V lookup: CDR1 SGHRS, CDR2 YFSETQ. This chain's CDR3 is CASRETTPNNEQFF. The CDR3 DNA sequence: TGCGCCAGCAGGGAGACAACGCCGAACAATGAGCAGTTCTTC.

This chain's CDR3 is CASSQDSVYNEQFF. The CDR3, as DNA: TGTGCCAGCAGCCAAGATAGCGTTTACAATGAGCAGTTCTTC. V is TRBV3-1 and J is TRBJ2-1; tentative D call: TRBD2 (5 bases). Per germline, CDR1 LGHDT and CDR2 YNNKEL (reference sequence). The CDR3 contains 14 residues. V lost 0 bases and J lost 4, with 7 bases in between.

The chain links TRBV18 to TRBJ2-7, with 12 bases fitting TRBD2. CDR1 KGHSH and CDR2 LQKENI come from the germline V gene. The junction had 6 bases not matched to a gene; V was cut back by 4 bases and J by 2 bases. There are 16 residues in the CDR3. The CDR3 DNA is TGTGCCAGCTCACAAGCTAGCGGGAGGGTTGCCTACGAGCAGTACTTC. Its protein product is CASSQASGRVAYEQYF.

This clonotype has more than one count but fewer than ten. The rearrangement joins TRBV20-1 to TRBJ2-7; 8 bases fit TRBD1. The CDR3 loop spans 13 amino acids. Germline V gene data show CDR1 as DFQATT and CDR2 as SNEGSKA (reference sequence). Unmatched junction bases numbered 5, after V lost 3 bases and J lost 4 bases. Here the CDR3 DNA reads TGCAGTGCTAGCCGGGACAGGAAATACGAGCAGTACTTC. It encodes CSASRDRKYEQYF.

The V gene is TRBV5-4, the J gene TRBJ2-1, with D perhaps TRBD1 (6 bases). Germline values: CDR1 SGHNT, CDR2 YYREEE (reference sequence). Between the trimmed V and J ends, which lost 2 bases and 5 bases, there was a span of 8 bases. CDR3 length equals 13 residues. Here the CDR3 reads CASSLYRDNEQFF. The DNA for the CDR3 is TGTGCCAGCAGCTTATACAGGGACAATGAGCAGTTCTTC. Full variable domain (missing parts from reference TRBV5-4 and TRBJ2-1): ETGVTQSPTHLIKTRGQQVTLRCSSQSGHNTVSWYQQALGQGPQFIFQYYREEENGRGNFPPRFSGLQFPNYSSELNVNALELDDSALYLCASSLYRDNEQFFGPGTRLTVL.

The rearrangement links TRBV7-2 to TRBJ2-3; D gene ambiguous. The CDR3 loop spans 14 amino acids. Trimming took off 5 bases at V and 6 bases at J, with 15 bases between the two ends. CDR1 is SGHTA and CDR2 is FQGNSA in the germline V gene. The CDR3 spells CASSPFQSKDTQYF. The CDR3, as DNA: TGTGCCAGCAGCCCCTTTCAGAGTAAGGATACGCAGTATTTT.

This clonotype was counted a few times. This chain links TRBV5-1 with TRBJ2-1, with TRBD2 matching over 11 bases. V lost 1 base to trimming and J lost 8 bases; unmatched junction nucleotides: 14. The CDR3 loop spans 18 amino acids. Germline assignment: CDR1 SGHRS and CDR2 YFSETQ. This chain's CDR3 is CASSLWSTSGRTFHEQFF. CDR3 in DNA: TGCGCCAGCAGCTTGTGGTCTACTAGCGGGAGAACATTTCATGAGCAGTTCTTC.